Given below is one T cell receptor beta chain in context. The data stem from a study of control samples from healthy donors and cancer patients. The data were produced by immunoSEQ multiplex PCR, yet TCRdb's version contains in-frame clones alone and is incomplete. Among about 120,000 clones listed, about nine tenths were seen once. The TCR sequence derives from a woman between 18 and 29 years old in good health. Sequenced: blood.

The DNA for the CDR3 is TGCGCCAGCAGTCTCCGGACAGTTTTCCTCTACGAGCAGTACTTC. Translating gives CASSLRTVFLYEQYF. The rearrangement links TRBV23-1 to TRBJ2-7, with a possible D match to TRBD1 (6 bases). TRBV23-1 is an open reading frame whose function is uncertain. This CDR3 has 15 amino acids. V was cut by 4 bases and J by 3 bases, with 16 bases left in between.